The subject of this entry is one TCR beta chain. Its target is unknown. V dropped 10 bases and J dropped 4 bases, with 18 bases sitting between them. This CDR3 spans 14 amino acids. CDR1 is MRHNA, CDR2 SNTAGT, per germline. These data come from a study of T-cell reconstitution after alpha-beta-depleted transplantation in children. Unique molecular identifiers featured in how the TCRbeta library was prepared. TCRdb reprocessed the PCR reads with MiXCR, giving one entry per CDR3 protein. The table lists fewer than 550,000 distinct CDR3 sequences, roughly 17% of them singletons. General observations from the study: Newly generated T cells supplied most T-cell counts and diversity one year post-transplant. Where some patients showed high TCRbeta diversity at day 60, it came from recipient T cells and thymic progenitors that had survived.

Sequences were derived from PBMCs, mostly from graft donor cells, sampled 360 days after TCRalphabeta/CD19-depleted stem cell transplant. This receptor was identified in a boy younger than two who had a stem cell transplant for Wiskott-Aldrich syndrome, so the T cells may come from the graft donor. The V call is TRBV6-4, the J call TRBJ2-3, with TRBD2 as a possible D gene (6 bases). This CDR3 reads CATRRDSASDTQYF. The CDR3 DNA reads TGTGCCACCCGGAGGGACTCCGCCTCAGATACGCAGTATTTT.